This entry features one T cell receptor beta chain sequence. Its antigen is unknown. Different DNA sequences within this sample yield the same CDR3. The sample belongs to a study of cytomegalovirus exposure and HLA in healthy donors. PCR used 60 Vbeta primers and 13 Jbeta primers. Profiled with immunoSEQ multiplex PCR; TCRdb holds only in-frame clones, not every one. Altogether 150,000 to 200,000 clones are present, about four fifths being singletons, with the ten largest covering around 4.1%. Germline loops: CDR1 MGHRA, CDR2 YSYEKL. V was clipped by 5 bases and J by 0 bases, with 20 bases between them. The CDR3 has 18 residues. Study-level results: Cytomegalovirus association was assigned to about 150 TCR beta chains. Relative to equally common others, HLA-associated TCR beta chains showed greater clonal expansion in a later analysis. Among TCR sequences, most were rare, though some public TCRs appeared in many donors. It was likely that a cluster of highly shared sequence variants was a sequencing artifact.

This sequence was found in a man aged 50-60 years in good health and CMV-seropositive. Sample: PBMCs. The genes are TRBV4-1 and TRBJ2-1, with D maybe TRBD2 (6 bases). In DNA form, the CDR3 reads TGCGCCAGCAGCTTTCGAGCGTCTTTGGAGGGCTCCTACAATGAGCAGTTCTTC. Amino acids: CASSFRASLEGSYNEQFF.